This TCR beta chain was profiled in a study of ipilimumab plus nivolumab after autologous stem cell transplantation (dated by TCRdb to the early 2020s). With regard to the full study: The median number of doses that trial patients received was a few for ipilimumab and about eight for nivolumab. Patients with high-risk diffuse large B cell lymphoma, mature T cell lymphoma, or multiple myeloma undergoing autologous transplant were enrolled in the trial. The intent-to-treat population of the trial was made up of some 36 patients. High-risk transplant-naive patients and patients relapsing within 3 years of a first autologous transplant were included in the myeloma cohort. Points the paper makes about the study in general: According to the authors, a biologic rationale for studying the approach further came from T cell receptor repertoire, regulatory T cell phenotype and gut microbiota profiles. The authors concluded that, as post-transplant consolidation, combined checkpoint inhibition appeared tolerable.

The receptor library was made with the immunoSEQ multiplex PCR assay. TCRdb mirrors the immuneACCESS table, restricted to in-frame sequences. Some clones are absent from its copies; in checked studies, under half trace to an unresolved V gene, and the reason for the others is unknown. The sample records approximately 40,000 clones, around 92% of which are singletons. Approximately 1% of the sample is in the top ten clones. Checkpoint therapy was initiated 14 to 28 days after autologous transplant, and ipilimumab was administered at 1 mg/kg intravenously on day 1 of selected weeks. Nivolumab was administered at 3 mg/kg intravenously on day 1 of weeks 1, 4, 7, 10, and every two weeks through week 26. The study was a Phase Ib clinical trial testing combined checkpoint inhibition with ipilimumab and nivolumab as consolidation after autologous stem cell transplantation. Comments on this clone: Its antigen is currently not known. Base quality data are lacking; no much larger clone is found one base away.

The sequence came from a male donor with multiple myeloma. The sample in question was PBMCs, obtained in a trial of ipilimumab plus nivolumab as post-transplant consolidation.

The DNA sequence is as follows: TGTGCCAGCAGCTCCGGGACAGGACCCAAATATGGCTACACCTTC. This is translated as CASSSGTGPKYGYTF. The rearrangement combines TRBV5-8 with TRBJ1-2, with 8 bases matching TRBD1. Germline trimming: 3 bases from V, 5 bases from J; junction bases outside gene matches: 9. There are 15 amino acids in the CDR3, from cysteine to phenylalanine inclusive. Only CDR3 DNA is held: 45 bases, read in frame from base 1. The germline V gene encodes CDR1 SGHTS and CDR2 YDEGEE.